A selection of T cell receptor beta chains follows, all from one sample in a study of regulatory T cells in long-lasting Graves disease. Each CDR3 protein is one row after TCRdb ran MiXCR on the multiplex PCR reads. The sample lists about 400,000 distinct CDR3 sequences, less than 25% seen once, with roughly 20% in the top ten. The sequenced sample was peripheral blood mononuclear cells (PBMCs), obtained when the disease was refractory, from a patient treated with antithyroid drugs. These receptors were obtained from a female donor with Graves disease. Each CDR3 is given with its conserved first and last residue. A D gene is named only where the DNA matches it firmly. Clone size is shown for a subset of rows, as once, few, many or a class of expanded clone.

abundance: many; j_gene: TRBJ1-3; d_gene: .; len: 17; v_gene: TRBV28; CDR3aa: CASSLGQGLSSGNTIYF; CDR3nt: TGTGCCAGCAGTTTAGGGCAGGGCCTGAGCTCTGGAAACACCATATATTTT
abundance: .; j_gene: TRBJ1-4; d_gene: .; len: 15; v_gene: TRBV7-9; CDR3aa: CASSRGTGGNEKLFF; CDR3nt: TGTGCCAGCAGCCGAGGCACAGGTGGAAATGAAAAACTGTTTTTT
abundance: .; j_gene: TRBJ1-6; d_gene: .; len: 15; v_gene: TRBV14; CDR3aa: CASSQGSGYNSPLHF; CDR3nt: TGTGCCAGCAGCCAGGGCAGCGGGTATAATTCACCCCTCCACTTT
abundance: few; j_gene: TRBJ1-1; d_gene: TRBD1; len: 14; v_gene: TRBV29-1; CDR3aa: CSVGPGQLNTEAFF; CDR3nt: TGCAGCGTGGGACCGGGACAGCTGAACACTGAAGCTTTCTTT
abundance: few; j_gene: TRBJ2-5; d_gene: .; len: 13; v_gene: TRBV19; CDR3aa: CASSGGQQETQYF; CDR3nt: TGTGCCAGTAGTGGTGGGCAGCAAGAGACCCAGTACTTC
abundance: few; j_gene: TRBJ1-2; d_gene: .; len: 15; v_gene: TRBV15; CDR3aa: CATSRGYITNYGYTF; CDR3nt: TGTGCCACCAGCAGAGGATACATAACTAACTATGGCTACACCTTC
abundance: many; j_gene: TRBJ2-7; d_gene: TRBD2; len: 16; v_gene: TRBV16; CDR3aa: CASSQSGLAGESEQYF; CDR3nt: TGTGCCAGCAGCCAATCTGGGCTAGCGGGAGAAAGCGAGCAGTACTTC
abundance: few; j_gene: TRBJ1-4; d_gene: .; len: 15; v_gene: TRBV3-1; CDR3aa: CASSQDRGLGEKLFF; CDR3nt: TGTGCCAGCAGCCAAGATCGAGGCCTCGGCGAAAAACTGTTTTTT
abundance: many; j_gene: TRBJ1-2; d_gene: .; len: 13; v_gene: TRBV14; CDR3aa: CASSPHLISGYTF; CDR3nt: TGTGCCAGCAGCCCGCACCTCATCAGTGGCTACACCTTC
abundance: .; j_gene: TRBJ2-2; d_gene: .; len: 12; v_gene: TRBV29-1; CDR3aa: CSAGQQTGELFF; CDR3nt: TGCAGCGCCGGACAGCAAACCGGGGAGCTGTTTTTT
abundance: .; j_gene: TRBJ2-7; d_gene: .; len: 14; v_gene: TRBV6-1; CDR3aa: CASSTTGVSYEQYF; CDR3nt: TGTGCCAGCAGTACAACGGGGGTTTCCTACGAGCAGTACTTC
abundance: .; j_gene: TRBJ1-2; d_gene: .; len: 15; v_gene: TRBV9; CDR3aa: CASSVGVVGQGGYTF; CDR3nt: TGTGCCAGCAGCGTAGGAGTCGTCGGGCAGGGTGGCTACACCTTC
abundance: .; j_gene: TRBJ2-7; d_gene: .; len: 15; v_gene: TRBV7-9; CDR3aa: CASSPRTETNSEQYF; CDR3nt: TGTGCCAGCAGCCCAAGGACAGAAACTAATTCCGAGCAGTACTTC
abundance: .; j_gene: TRBJ1-1; d_gene: .; len: 15; v_gene: TRBV5-8; CDR3aa: CASSLGGPYDTEAFF; CDR3nt: TGTGCCAGCAGCTTGGGGGGACCCTACGATACTGAAGCTTTCTTT
abundance: .; j_gene: TRBJ1-3; d_gene: .; len: 17; v_gene: TRBV10-3; CDR3aa: CAISESGWTAGRNTIYF; CDR3nt: TGTGCCATCAGTGAGTCGGGGTGGACAGCCGGCAGAAACACCATATATTTT
abundance: few; j_gene: TRBJ1-1; d_gene: .; len: 13; v_gene: TRBV28; CDR3aa: CASSGSNPTEAFF; CDR3nt: TGTGCCAGCAGTGGCTCGAATCCCACTGAAGCTTTCTTT
abundance: .; j_gene: TRBJ2-3; d_gene: .; len: 17; v_gene: TRBV25-1; CDR3aa: CASSEYGSGLRGDTQYF; CDR3nt: TGTGCCAGCAGTGAATATGGGTCGGGCCTACGGGGGGATACGCAGTATTTT
abundance: many; j_gene: TRBJ2-5; d_gene: .; len: 15; v_gene: TRBV29-1; CDR3aa: CSATGSYRGGETQYF; CDR3nt: TGCAGCGCCACGGGGTCCTACAGGGGAGGAGAGACCCAGTACTTC
abundance: many; j_gene: TRBJ1-1; d_gene: TRBD1; len: 15; v_gene: TRBV7-9; CDR3aa: CASSLERGLNTEAFF; CDR3nt: TGTGCCAGCAGCTTAGAGAGGGGGCTGAACACTGAAGCTTTCTTT
abundance: many; j_gene: TRBJ1-1; d_gene: .; len: 14; v_gene: TRBV7-2; CDR3aa: CASLVGGMNTEAFF; CDR3nt: TGTGCCAGCCTGGTAGGGGGGATGAACACTGAAGCTTTCTTT
abundance: .; j_gene: TRBJ1-2; d_gene: TRBD1; len: 15; v_gene: TRBV20-1; CDR3aa: CSARGPGTVNYGYTF; CDR3nt: TGCAGTGCTAGAGGACCCGGGACAGTTAACTATGGCTACACCTTC
abundance: many; j_gene: TRBJ2-4; d_gene: .; len: 19; v_gene: TRBV6-2/TRBV6-3; CDR3aa: CANTQPGLHQPLAKNIQYF; CDR3nt: TGTGCCAACACGCAACCGGGACTCCATCAACCGCTAGCCAAAAACATTCAGTACTTC
abundance: .; j_gene: TRBJ2-5; d_gene: .; len: 15; v_gene: TRBV4-2; CDR3aa: CASSQEARAQETQYF; CDR3nt: TGTGCCAGCAGCCAGGAGGCCAGGGCGCAAGAGACCCAGTACTTC
abundance: .; j_gene: TRBJ2-5; d_gene: .; len: 14; v_gene: TRBV5-6; CDR3aa: CASSPRSLTETQYF; CDR3nt: TGTGCCAGCAGCCCCCGAAGTCTTACAGAGACCCAGTACTTC
abundance: .; j_gene: TRBJ2-2; d_gene: TRBD2; len: 17; v_gene: TRBV12-3/TRBV12-4; CDR3aa: CASTSLLAGGPSGELFF; CDR3nt: TGTGCCAGCACTTCACTACTAGCGGGAGGGCCGAGCGGGGAGCTGTTTTTT
abundance: few; j_gene: TRBJ2-7; d_gene: .; len: 16; v_gene: TRBV15; CDR3aa: CATSREPPPEDYEQYF; CDR3nt: TGTGCCACCAGCAGAGAGCCTCCGCCTGAGGATTACGAGCAGTACTTC
abundance: .; j_gene: TRBJ2-7; d_gene: TRBD1; len: 17; v_gene: TRBV6-1; CDR3aa: CASSYGQGVQNSYEQYF; CDR3nt: TGTGCCAGCAGCTACGGACAGGGGGTACAGAACTCCTACGAGCAGTACTTC
abundance: many; j_gene: TRBJ1-5; d_gene: TRBD1; len: 12; v_gene: TRBV2; CDR3aa: CASSTGDQPQHF; CDR3nt: TGTGCCAGCAGTACAGGGGATCAGCCCCAGCATTTT
abundance: few; j_gene: TRBJ2-7; d_gene: TRBD1; len: 14; v_gene: TRBV10-3; CDR3aa: CAISERDSPYEQYF; CDR3nt: TGTGCCATCAGTGAGCGGGACAGTCCCTACGAGCAGTACTTC
abundance: few; j_gene: TRBJ2-1; d_gene: .; len: 13; v_gene: TRBV25-1; CDR3aa: CASSGATSFEQFF; CDR3nt: TGTGCCAGCAGTGGAGCTACTAGTTTTGAGCAGTTCTTC
abundance: .; j_gene: TRBJ2-4; d_gene: TRBD1; len: 15; v_gene: TRBV7-9; CDR3aa: CASSLVEQGANIQYF; CDR3nt: TGTGCCAGCAGCTTAGTAGAACAGGGGGCGAACATTCAGTACTTC
abundance: few; j_gene: TRBJ2-5; d_gene: TRBD2; len: 15; v_gene: TRBV20-1; CDR3aa: CSAPRVAGAGETQYF; CDR3nt: TGCAGTGCCCCCAGGGTGGCGGGAGCCGGAGAGACCCAGTACTTC
abundance: .; j_gene: TRBJ1-2; d_gene: .; len: 12; v_gene: TRBV4-1; CDR3aa: CASSQGNYGYTF; CDR3nt: TGCGCCAGCAGCCAAGGGAACTATGGCTACACCTTC
abundance: few; j_gene: TRBJ1-2; d_gene: .; len: 13; v_gene: TRBV10-3; CDR3aa: CAISEELNYGYTF; CDR3nt: TGTGCCATCAGTGAGGAGCTTAACTATGGCTACACCTTC
abundance: .; j_gene: TRBJ2-7; d_gene: .; len: 14; v_gene: TRBV6-1; CDR3aa: CASARSALSTEQYF; CDR3nt: TGTGCCAGCGCTCGGTCGGCCCTTTCTACCGAGCAGTACTTC
abundance: .; j_gene: TRBJ2-7; d_gene: .; len: 13; v_gene: TRBV5-6; CDR3aa: CARSVGRGYEQYF; CDR3nt: TGTGCCAGGTCAGTGGGTCGGGGCTACGAGCAGTACTTC
abundance: .; j_gene: TRBJ2-5; d_gene: .; len: 15; v_gene: TRBV18; CDR3aa: CASSPHRSGQETQYF; CDR3nt: TGTGCCAGCTCACCACACAGGTCCGGCCAAGAGACCCAGTACTTC
abundance: .; j_gene: TRBJ1-1; d_gene: .; len: 15; v_gene: TRBV30; CDR3aa: CAWSFIKQDADEAFF; CDR3nt: TGTGCCTGGAGTTTCATAAAACAGGACGCCGATGAAGCTTTCTTT
abundance: many; j_gene: TRBJ1-5; d_gene: .; len: 13; v_gene: TRBV16; CDR3aa: CASSQGGVQPQHF; CDR3nt: TGTGCCAGCAGCCAAGGAGGGGTTCAGCCCCAGCATTTT
abundance: .; j_gene: TRBJ2-1; d_gene: .; len: 19; v_gene: TRBV11-2; CDR3aa: CASSLLAGPRAGSYNEQFF; CDR3nt: TGTGCCAGCAGCCTTCTTGCGGGTCCCAGGGCTGGATCCTACAATGAGCAGTTCTTC
abundance: many; j_gene: TRBJ1-5; d_gene: .; len: 13; v_gene: TRBV28; CDR3aa: CASTGQFNQPQHF; CDR3nt: TGTGCCAGCACCGGACAGTTCAATCAGCCCCAGCATTTT
abundance: few; j_gene: TRBJ1-3; d_gene: .; len: 14; v_gene: TRBV20-1; CDR3aa: CSATQGSTGNTTYF; CDR3nt: TGCAGTGCCACACAGGGTTCTACTGGAAACACCACATATTTT
abundance: many; j_gene: TRBJ1-2; d_gene: .; len: 15; v_gene: TRBV6-1; CDR3aa: CASSEELWTNYGYTF; CDR3nt: TGTGCCAGCAGTGAAGAGCTCTGGACCAACTATGGCTACACCTTC
abundance: .; j_gene: TRBJ2-7; d_gene: .; len: 15; v_gene: TRBV7-2; CDR3aa: CASSPDYLATYEQYF; CDR3nt: TGTGCCAGCAGCCCGGACTATCTGGCGACCTACGAGCAGTACTTC
abundance: .; j_gene: TRBJ1-5; d_gene: TRBD1; len: 16; v_gene: TRBV28; CDR3aa: CASSYRGRYGNQPQHF; CDR3nt: TGTGCCAGCAGTTACAGGGGGCGCTATGGCAATCAGCCCCAGCATTTT
abundance: .; j_gene: TRBJ2-7; d_gene: .; len: 14; v_gene: TRBV7-9; CDR3aa: CASSLDGRVVEQYF; CDR3nt: TGTGCCAGCAGCTTAGACGGCAGGGTGGTCGAGCAGTACTTC
abundance: many; j_gene: TRBJ2-7; d_gene: .; len: 14; v_gene: TRBV14; CDR3aa: CASSQVSSDYEQYF; CDR3nt: TGTGCCAGCAGCCAAGTTAGTAGCGACTACGAGCAGTACTTC
abundance: few; j_gene: TRBJ2-3; d_gene: TRBD2; len: 16; v_gene: TRBV7-2; CDR3aa: CASSPWVASGRDTQYF; CDR3nt: TGTGCCAGCAGCCCCTGGGTGGCTAGCGGGAGAGATACGCAGTATTTT
abundance: few; j_gene: TRBJ2-4; d_gene: .; len: 14; v_gene: TRBV4-2; CDR3aa: CASSEGGDKNIQYF; CDR3nt: TGTGCCAGCTCGGAAGGGGGGGACAAAAACATTCAGTACTTC